The present TCR beta chain was sequenced within a study of cytomegalovirus exposure and HLA in healthy donors. The PCR had 60 Vbeta and 13 Jbeta primers. Measured with immunoSEQ multiplex PCR; TCRdb has only the in-frame clones, and not every one. The repertoire holds more than 80,000 clones, with 70% to 75% as singletons. V was trimmed by 0 bases and J by 6 bases, leaving 25 bases between them. The CDR3 runs to 20 residues. Per germline, CDR1 SGHRS and CDR2 YFSETQ. The chain is built from TRBV5-1 and TRBJ1-6; perhaps TRBD1 as D (6 bases). Sequencing was done on a sample of PBMCs. This TCR came from a man between 60 and 70 years old in good health and CMV-seronegative. CDR3 in DNA: TGCGCCAGCAGCTTGGACGGTGGACAGACACTCGGAGTAGTTAATTCACCCCTCCACTTT. It codes for CASSLDGGQTLGVVNSPLHF.